The present T cell receptor beta chain was sequenced within a study of cytomegalovirus exposure and HLA in healthy donors. Study-level background: Around 180 million T cells yielded more than 95 million unique TCR beta sequences, as an earlier analysis found. Study-level points and caveats: Under in vitro conditions, a few CMV-associated chains were confirmed as specific for CMV antigens. The dataset shows that most TCR sequences were rare, while some public TCRs occurred in many donors. Presence/absence analyses assumed roughly uniform sequencing depth across donors.

V lost 5 bases, J lost 0 bases, and 5 bases stayed unmatched. Germline CDR1 is SEHNR and CDR2 is FQNEAQ (reference sequence). This CDR3 has 15 residues. Details on this clone: Its antigen is as yet unknown.

Primers for the PCR totalled 60 Vbeta and 13 Jbeta. Repertoires were generated with immunoSEQ multiplex PCR, while TCRdb's copy carries only in-frame clones and drops some. The sample data list about 160,000 clones. This clonotype was sampled from a woman in her sixties in good health and CMV-seronegative. Sequences were obtained from PBMCs. The chain carries TRBV7-9 and TRBJ1-2, with 8 bases matching TRBD1. CDR3 in amino acids: CASSTGQGANYGYTF. Written as DNA, the CDR3 is TGTGCCAGCAGCACAGGACAGGGAGCTAACTATGGCTACACCTTC.